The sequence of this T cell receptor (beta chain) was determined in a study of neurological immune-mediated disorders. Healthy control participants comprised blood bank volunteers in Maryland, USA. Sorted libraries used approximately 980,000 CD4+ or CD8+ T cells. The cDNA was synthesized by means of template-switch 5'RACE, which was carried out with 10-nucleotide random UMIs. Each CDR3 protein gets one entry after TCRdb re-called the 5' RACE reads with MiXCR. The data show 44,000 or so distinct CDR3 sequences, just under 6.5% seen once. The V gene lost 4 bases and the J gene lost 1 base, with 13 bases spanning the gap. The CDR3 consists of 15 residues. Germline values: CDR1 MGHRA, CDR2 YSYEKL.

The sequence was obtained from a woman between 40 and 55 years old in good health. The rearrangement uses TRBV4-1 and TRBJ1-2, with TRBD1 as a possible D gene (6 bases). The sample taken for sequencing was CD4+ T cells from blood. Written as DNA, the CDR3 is TGCGCCAGCAGCCCCTCGACAGGATTTAACTATGGCTACACCTTC. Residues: CASSPSTGFNYGYTF.